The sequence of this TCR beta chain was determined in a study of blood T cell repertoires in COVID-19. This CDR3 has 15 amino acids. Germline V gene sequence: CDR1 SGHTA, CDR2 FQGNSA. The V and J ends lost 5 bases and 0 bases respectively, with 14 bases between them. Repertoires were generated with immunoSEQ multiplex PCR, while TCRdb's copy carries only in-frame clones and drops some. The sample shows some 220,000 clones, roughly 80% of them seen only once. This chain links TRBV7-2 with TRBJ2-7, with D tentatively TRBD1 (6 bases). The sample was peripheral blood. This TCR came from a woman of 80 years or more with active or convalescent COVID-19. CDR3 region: CASSLSGTNSYEQYF. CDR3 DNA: TGTGCCAGCAGCCTTTCCGGGACAAACTCCTACGAGCAGTACTTC.